This T cell receptor beta chain emerged from a study of cytomegalovirus exposure and HLA in healthy donors. Across the study: Around 77 million unique TCRs from HLA-typed donors made up an early data release.

Primers included in the PCR were 60 Vbeta and 13 Jbeta primers. TCRdb keeps only in-frame clones here, not all; method: immunoSEQ multiplex PCR. The repertoire has some 120,000 clones, around 70% of them found once; the top ten carry less than 4%. Germline-derived CDR1 and CDR2 are SGHAT and FQNNGV. The CDR3 runs to 12 residues. Losses at the gene ends were 7 bases for V and 6 bases for J; bases not matched to a gene: 3. The source material was PBMCs. The chain carries TRBV11-2 and TRBJ2-4, with 7 bases aligning to TRBD1. This clonotype was obtained from a middle-aged man in good health and CMV-seropositive. DNA of the CDR3: TGTGCCAGCACGCAGGGGGTAAACATTCAGTACTTC. This codes for CASTQGVNIQYF.